This T cell receptor beta chain appears in the sequencing data of a study of blood T cell repertoires in COVID-19. The wider study: The United States, Italy and Spain supplied acute and convalescent COVID-19 samples. T cells, B-cell-depleted T cells, or PBMCs provided the cDNA or gDNA that served as material.

TCRdb's copy holds only in-frame clones and misses some; the assay was immunoSEQ multiplex PCR. The sample shows 65,000 to 85,000 clones, around 87% of them seen only once. The source is a man aged 45 to 65 with acute or convalescent COVID-19. The sequenced material came from peripheral blood.

CDR3 sequence: CASSTARWTAPDYGYTF. CDR3 coding DNA: TGTGCCAGCAGTACCGCAAGATGGACAGCCCCCGACTATGGCTACACCTTC. The V gene is TRBV28, the J gene TRBJ1-2; a possible D gene is TRBD1 (6 bases). This CDR3 region has 17 residues. Germline V gives CDR1 MDHEN, CDR2 SYDVKM. Trimming took 5 bases from V and 3 from J, leaving 22 bases between them.